Included here is one TCR beta chain sequence, with context. This table comes from immunoSEQ multiplex PCR, and its TCRdb copy is limited to in-frame clones, with some not included. The sample contains around 50,000 clones, 90% to 95% of which appear only once. V shed 5 bases and J 6 bases; nucleotides not matched to a gene: 3. Looked up from germline, CDR1 is SGHTA and CDR2 is FQGTGA. This CDR3 contains 15 residues. V is TRBV7-3 and J is TRBJ2-1; 14 bases match TRBD2. The specimen sequenced was PBMCs. This receptor was obtained from a man between 35 and 55 years old with rheumatoid arthritis. The CDR3 nucleotides are TGTGCCAGCAGCCCCGGGACTAGCGGGAGCAATGAGCAGTTCTTC. Translating it yields CASSPGTSGSNEQFF. The entire variable domain, with the rest obtained from reference TRBV7-3 and TRBJ2-1, is as follows: GAGVSQTPSNKVTEKGKYVELRCDPISGHTALYWYRQSLGQGPEFLIYFQGTGAADDSGLPNDRFFAVRPEGSVSTLKIQRTERGDSAVYLCASSPGTSGSNEQFFGPGTRLTVL.